This T cell receptor beta chain was identified during a study of blood T cell repertoires in COVID-19. Study summary: COVID-19 samples from acute and convalescent phases originated in the United States, Italy and Spain. T cells, B-cell-depleted T cells, or PBMCs supplied cDNA or gDNA.

This clone was seen only once. Per the original data handling: Cell counts per sample came from amplifying reference gene primers. Sequencing was performed with immunoSEQ multiplex PCR; in TCRdb, only in-frame clones are kept and a portion is missing. The V and J calls and the clone size are those of that table, but D and trimming were determined from the DNA. Of 50,000 to 55,000 clones in the sample, around nine tenths were seen once. The V gene's germline CDR1 is LGHDT and CDR2 YNNKEL (reference sequence). Trimming removed 5 bases from V and 2 bases from J, with 10 bases in between. The CDR3 has 14 residues.

Source material: peripheral blood. This clonotype was sampled from a man aged 50 or older with acute or convalescent COVID-19. The genes are TRBV3-1 (or the pseudogene TRBV3-2) and TRBJ1-3, with D perhaps TRBD1 (5 bases). CDR3 region: CASSVTATGNTIYF. As DNA, the CDR3 is TGTGCCAGCAGCGTGACAGCGACTGGAAACACCATATATTTT.